This note documents a single T cell receptor (beta chain) sequence. The sample comes from a study of identical twins. The CDR3 has 14 amino acids. Germline loops: CDR1 DFQATT, CDR2 SNEGSKA (reference sequence). Trimming left V 2 bases short and J 2 bases short, with 12 bases between. From the 5' RACE reads, TCRdb called clonotypes with MiXCR, one entry per CDR3 protein. Of about 1.7 million distinct CDR3 sequences listed, less than 40% are singletons. The source material was cord blood. This TCR was sampled from a newborn girl in good health. This chain joins TRBV20-1 and TRBJ2-5; the D gene is possibly TRBD2 (6 bases). DNA for the CDR3: TGCAGTGCTAGAAGTTCTAGCGCACAAGAGACCCAGTACTTC. It codes for CSARSSSAQETQYF.